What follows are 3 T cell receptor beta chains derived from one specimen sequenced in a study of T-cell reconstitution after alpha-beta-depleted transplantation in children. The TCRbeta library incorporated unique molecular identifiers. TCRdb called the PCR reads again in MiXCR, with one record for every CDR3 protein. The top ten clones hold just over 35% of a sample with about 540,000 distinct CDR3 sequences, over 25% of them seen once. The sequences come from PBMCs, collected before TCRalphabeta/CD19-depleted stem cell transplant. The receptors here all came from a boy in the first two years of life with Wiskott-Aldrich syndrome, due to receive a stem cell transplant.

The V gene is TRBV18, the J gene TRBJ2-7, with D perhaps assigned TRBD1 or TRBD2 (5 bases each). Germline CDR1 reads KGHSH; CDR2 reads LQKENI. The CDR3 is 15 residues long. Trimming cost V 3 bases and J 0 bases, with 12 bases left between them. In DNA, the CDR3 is TGTGCCAGCTCACCTCGGTCAGGGAGCTCCTACGAGCAGTACTTC. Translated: CASSPRSGSSYEQYF. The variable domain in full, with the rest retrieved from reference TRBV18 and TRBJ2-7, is NAGVMQNPRHLVRRRGQEARLRCSPMKGHSHVYWYRQLPEEGLKFMVYLQKENIIDESGMPKERFSAEFPKEGPSILRIQQVVRGDSAAYFCASSPRSGSSYEQYFGPGTRLTVT.

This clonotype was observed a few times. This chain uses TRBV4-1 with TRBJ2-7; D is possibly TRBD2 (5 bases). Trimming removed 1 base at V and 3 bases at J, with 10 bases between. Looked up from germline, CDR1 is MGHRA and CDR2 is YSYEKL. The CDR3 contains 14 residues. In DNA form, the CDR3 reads TGCGCCAGCAGCCAAGGGCTAGCTGGCTACGAGCAGTACTTC. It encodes CASSQGLAGYEQYF.

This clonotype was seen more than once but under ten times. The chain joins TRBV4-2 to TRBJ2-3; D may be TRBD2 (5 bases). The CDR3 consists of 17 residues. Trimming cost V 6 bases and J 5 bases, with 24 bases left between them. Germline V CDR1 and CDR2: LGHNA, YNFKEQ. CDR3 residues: CASSPKLPLDGVDTQYF. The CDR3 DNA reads TGTGCCAGCAGTCCAAAACTCCCACTAGACGGGGTAGATACGCAGTATTTT.